This T cell receptor (beta chain) derives from a study of technical replicates of blood from a handful of donors. Clones were sequenced by immunoSEQ multiplex PCR, and TCRdb holds only the in-frame ones, with some missing. The sample consists of 78,000 or so clones, about 91% of them appearing once. Losses at the gene ends were 4 bases for V and 5 bases for J; bases not matched to a gene: 9. The germline V gene has CDR1 SGHRS and CDR2 YFSETQ. The CDR3 extends over 16 amino acids. This TCR came from a human donor in good health. The genes are TRBV5-1 and TRBJ2-1; 10 nucleotides line up with TRBD2. Sequencing was carried out using T cells isolated from PBMCs. CDR3 protein: CASSTFGLAENNEQFF. CDR3 bases: TGCGCCAGCAGCACTTTCGGACTAGCGGAAAACAATGAGCAGTTCTTC.